The clone carrying this T cell receptor beta chain has a handful of counts. Its antigen is unidentified. TCRdb processed the reads anew with MiXCR; each CDR3 protein has one entry. The top ten clones hold under 3.5% of a sample with more than 650,000 distinct CDR3 sequences, less than 40% of them seen once. This specimen comes from a study of T cell repertoires in cytomegalovirus infection. Across the study: In public TCR beta signatures, there were indications of both CMV infection and matching HLA type. Regarding the study as a whole: Carriage of CMV together with the relevant HLA was identifiable through cumulative public TCR beta family frequency.

This clonotype was obtained from a human donor in good health (CMV status not recorded). Some clones in this sample may be carry-over from other donors' samples. Sequenced input: PBMCs.

The CDR3 is CASSLRTGPDGYTF. In nucleotides, the CDR3 is TGTGCCAGCAGCTTGCGGACAGGACCAGATGGCTACACCTTC. The chain joins TRBV7-9 to TRBJ1-2, with 7 bases that match TRBD1. V lost 3 bases to trimming and J lost 6 bases; unmatched junction nucleotides: 7. Looked up from germline, CDR1 is SEHNR and CDR2 is FQNEAQ (reference sequence). The length of the CDR3 is 14 residues.